The present T cell receptor beta chain was sequenced within a study of cytomegalovirus exposure and HLA in healthy donors (dated by TCRdb to 2015 to 2018). About the study as a whole: According to an earlier analysis of 450 to 650 of the donors, about 190 million T cells yielded 120 million or so unique TCR beta sequences and about 300 Gb of sequence data. Because of strong linkage in the cohort, roughly five DR-DQ haplotypes were treated as single units for association and clustering. A separate validation cohort of roughly 130 different subjects was used in addition to the approximately 700-subject first cohort. Typing coverage varied by locus: roughly 629-640 donors for A, B, C, DRB1 and DQB1; around 560 for DQA1; more than 600 for DPA1; 450 to 480 for DPB1. An earlier analysis of 500 to 650 of the donors applied high-throughput TCR beta sequencing to assess whether each TCR beta V gene segment acted as functional or pseudogenic. HLA typing included class I and class II loci at four-digit resolution. The T cell repertoires of 666 subjects were profiled by immunosequencing and related to cytomegalovirus serostatus. The study aimed to test whether signatures of past pathogen exposure could be identified by cataloging public T cell receptors. Rather than using new phenotypic data, the later analysis identified candidate immune exposures from TCR beta sequences and from how often those sequences occurred across donors. In a later analysis, previously published TCR beta repertoires from 500 to 750 donors were re-analyzed and high-resolution HLA genotyping was added so that TCR occurrence patterns could be studied. A later genetic analysis took genome-wide SNP genotypes for about three fifths of the 666 donors and used that subset as a discovery cohort. Donor age, sex, ethnicity and CMV serostatus were compiled together with the repertoire data. Across approximately 400 genotyped donors of the cohort, an average of approximately 220,000 unique TCR beta nucleotide sequences per donor were sequenced, and roughly a sixth of those sequences were non-productive. An early release covering about 600 HLA-typed donors comprised 250 to 350 gigabases of sequencing data and 65 million to 100 million unique TCR sequences. The genetic ancestry cluster associated with self-reported Caucasian donors included around 76% of the roughly 400 genotyped donors. To predict cytomegalovirus infection status, the study brought together high-throughput TCR immunosequencing, statistical association of individual TCRs with disease status, and machine learning. All discovery cohort repertoires had been generated using a single sequencing platform. The paper's findings and limits, for the study overall: Presence/absence analyses assumed roughly uniform sequencing depth across donors, an assumption that may not hold. HLA typing was unavailable for some donors at each locus, so association tests used only the typed subset. In a later analysis, some 17,000 TCR beta sequences were associated with specific HLA alleles at a false discovery rate of 0.05. In an earlier analysis of approximately 600 of the donors, most TCR beta V segments were observed in productive rearrangements about 90% or about 30% of the time, broadly matching IMGT annotations. In the study, 150 to 200 TCR beta chains were listed as associated with cytomegalovirus. It was suggested by the authors that the approach could potentially be generalized to other disease states and immunological phenotypes. According to a later genetic analysis, donors in an Asian-associated ancestry cluster had fewer N-insertions in productive TCRs than the roughly 670-donor mean. A cluster of highly shared sequence variants was judged likely to represent a technical artifact of the sequencing pipeline. A further reported finding was that TCR beta sequences accurately predicted the HLA-A and HLA-B alleles for most subjects in the first cohort. V-gene and J-gene trimming of TCR beta chains was associated with a missense DCLRE1C variant in a later genetic analysis, and the association was replicated in an independent cohort. Most TCR sequences were seen in very few donors, while some public TCRs were found in many individuals. According to a later analysis, TCR association rates differed among HLA loci, with DRB1 alleles showing the most associated TCRs and HLA-C alleles showing the fewest. In vitro tests confirmed that a few of the cytomegalovirus-associated TCR beta chains recognize cytomegalovirus antigens. The classifier was reported to diagnose cytomegalovirus status with high specificity and sensitivity in both the original cohort and the validation cohort. Some IMGT-functional V segments, including TRBV6-2 and TRBV6-3, could not be told apart with the 87-base-pair reads, so those segments were excluded. Because counts were too low, around 17 rarely observed V segments, including chromosome 9 orphons, were left out of the earlier analysis of 587 of the donors. A later analysis found that HLA-associated TCR beta chains were more clonally expanded and had lower generation probabilities than equally common non-associated chains. A later analysis reported that several top co-occurrence clusters appeared linked to parvovirus B19, influenza, CMV and Epstein-Barr virus. The only immune exposure information available for the cohort was CMV serostatus. Correlated functional status among segregating V segments might reflect linkage disequilibrium, but an unknown experimental factor could not be ruled out. Only TCR beta chains were sequenced in this cohort, and the absence of alpha or paired-chain data limited detectable features. Most CMV-associated TCR beta chains appeared to be HLA-restricted in a later analysis, and the HLA associations seemed to be driven largely by CMV exposure. When HLA alleles, especially DR and DQ, strongly co-occurred, attributing TCR associations to individual alleles was difficult.

The library came from the immunoSEQ multiplex PCR assay. For the multiplex PCR, a mixture combining 60 forward primers for TCR Vbeta segments and 13 reverse primers for TCR Jbeta segments was used. A multiplex PCR assay on genomic DNA amplified the CDR3 region of rearranged TCR beta genes. The Illumina HiSeq System was used to sequence the amplified TCR beta libraries as 87-base-pair reads. The study's processing was this. A later analysis counted 75 million to 100 million unique TCR beta chains across the 550 to 700 repertoires, and some 12 million of these chains were shared by at least two donors. Raw reads were error-corrected and collapsed into unique sequences with a nearest-neighbor algorithm that merged closely related sequences to remove PCR and sequencing errors. CDR3 sequences were aligned to IMGT reference sequences to assign V, D and J gene segments. For a sequence to be retained, at least a six-nucleotide match to both a V gene segment and a J gene segment was required. A rearrangement counted as productive if the CDR3 had no stop codons and remained in frame with V and J, and every other rearrangement counted as non-productive. CDR3 was defined by IMGT convention, running from the second conserved V-encoded cysteine to the conserved J-encoded phenylalanine. The earlier analysis of some 580 of the donors excluded any sequence lacking an unambiguous match to a single V gene segment. An earlier analysis of 587 of the donors called V segments functional above 56.7% productive rearrangements and segregating when the between-donor standard deviation exceeded 5%. A statistical classification framework was developed to diagnose cytomegalovirus status using the catalog of TCR beta chain sequences. A later analysis assigned V and J genes by comparing TCR nucleotide sequences with IMGT/GENE-DB human TR gene sequences. Using the TCRdist pipeline, a later analysis assigned CDR3 sequences along with most-parsimonious VDJ recombination scenarios. In a later analysis, each TCR beta chain was defined by its CDR3 amino acid sequence together with its V-gene family, and reads without a unique V-gene family were excluded. As a way to deal with suspected cross-contamination and a sequencing artifact, a later analysis dropped hundreds of nucleotide sequences that were highly shared and had low generation probability. A later analysis calculated a clonal expansion index for each public chain from normalized within-repertoire ranks of inferred template counts. A later analysis computed generation probabilities with a VDJ recombination model fitted to out-of-frame rearrangements, and checked the results against IGoR. A later analysis scored TCR-TCR, TCR-HLA and TCR-CMV co-occurrence with hypergeometric tests, applying a repertoire-size bias correction to TCR pairs. False discovery rates were estimated in a later analysis by permuting HLA or CMV assignments 20 times. A later analysis grouped co-occurring TCRs with DBSCAN, adding TCRdist sequence similarity when clustering within HLA-allele-positive subsets. Repertoires with fewer than 30,000 or more than 120,000 public chains, plus five repertoires with anomalous nucleotide sharing, were excluded from co-occurrence clustering. Not all clones reach the TCRdb copy of this immuneACCESS table, which keeps in-frame sequences only. Checked studies attribute under half of the gap to unresolved V genes and leave the rest unexplained. The D gene and trimming were derived from the DNA, and the V and J assignments and clone size from that table. The sample table lists about 73,000 clones, roughly 70% of them with a count of one. Roughly 12% of the sample is held by the ten biggest clonotypes.

As concerns this clone: Its antigen is not yet known. Nothing much larger sits one base from this clone, and base qualities are not available.

The cohort was made up of hundreds of healthy bone marrow donors. Cohort members were all nominally healthy when sampled, although unrecorded immune exposures were likely present. The donor tested CMV seronegative, placing the donor among the roughly 400 seronegative members of the cohort. A peripheral blood sample was collected from each donor, and TCR beta sequencing was performed on peripheral blood mononuclear cells. Genomic DNA was extracted from the blood cell samples with the Qiagen DNeasy Blood Extraction Kit. The CDR3 sequence holds 13 residues, the cysteine and phenylalanine included. Only the CDR3 portion is preserved as DNA: 39 bases, with reading frame beginning at the first base. As encoded in the germline V gene, CDR1 is MRHNA while CDR2 is SNTAGT. V is reduced by 10 bases and J by 9 bases, leaving a spacing of 19 bases between them.

The chain was built from TRBV6-4 and TRBJ2-1; the D gene identity is not certain. Sequencing was performed on PBMCs. This receptor was taken from a man between 65 and 80 years old in good health and CMV-seronegative. The DNA sequence is TGTGCCACAGCCGAACTGAACGGCGGTGAGCAGTTCTTC. This sequence encodes CATAELNGGEQFF.